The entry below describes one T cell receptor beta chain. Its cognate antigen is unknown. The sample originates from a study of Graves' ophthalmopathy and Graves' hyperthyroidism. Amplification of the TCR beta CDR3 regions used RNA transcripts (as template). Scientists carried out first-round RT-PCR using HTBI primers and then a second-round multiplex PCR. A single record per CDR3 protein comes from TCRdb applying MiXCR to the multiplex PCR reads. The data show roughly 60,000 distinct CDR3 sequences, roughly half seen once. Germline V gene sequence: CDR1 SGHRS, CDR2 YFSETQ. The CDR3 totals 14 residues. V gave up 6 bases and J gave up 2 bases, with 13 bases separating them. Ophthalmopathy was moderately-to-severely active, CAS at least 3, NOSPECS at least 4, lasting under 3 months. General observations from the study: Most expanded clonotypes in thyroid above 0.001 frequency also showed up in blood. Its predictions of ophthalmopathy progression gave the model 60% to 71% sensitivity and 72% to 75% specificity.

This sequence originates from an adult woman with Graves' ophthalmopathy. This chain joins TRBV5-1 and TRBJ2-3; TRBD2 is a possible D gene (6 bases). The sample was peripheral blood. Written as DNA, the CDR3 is TGCGCCAGCATGAGACGGGAGCTCACAGATACGCAGTATTTT. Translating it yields CASMRRELTDTQYF.